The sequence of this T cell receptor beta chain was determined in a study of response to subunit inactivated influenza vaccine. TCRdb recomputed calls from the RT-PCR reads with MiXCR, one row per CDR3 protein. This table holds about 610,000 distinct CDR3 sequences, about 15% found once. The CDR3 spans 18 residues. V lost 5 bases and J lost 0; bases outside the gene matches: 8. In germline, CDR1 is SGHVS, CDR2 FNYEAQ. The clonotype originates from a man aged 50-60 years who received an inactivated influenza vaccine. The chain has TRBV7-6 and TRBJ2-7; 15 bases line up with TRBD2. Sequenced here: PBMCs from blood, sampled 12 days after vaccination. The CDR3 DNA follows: TGTGCCAGCAGCCCGTTTCGGACTAGCGGGAGGGCCTCCTACGAGCAGTACTTC. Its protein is CASSPFRTSGRASYEQYF.